This T cell receptor (beta chain) emerged from a study of cytomegalovirus exposure and HLA in healthy donors. Germline values: CDR1 MDHEN, CDR2 SYDVKM. The CDR3 loop spans 13 amino acids. The V gene lost 7 bases and the J gene lost 9 bases, with 19 bases spanning the gap. The PCR employed 60 Vbeta primers together with 13 Jbeta primers. Assay used: immunoSEQ multiplex PCR; TCRdb lists only in-frame clones, some missing. The sample records about 130,000 clones, around 72% being singletons. The gene calls are TRBV28 and TRBJ2-7; possible D gene TRBD2, 6 bases. Input material: PBMCs. This receptor was identified in a man in his late teens or twenties in good health and CMV-seropositive. CDR3 DNA: TGTGCCAGCATTTCTGAACCTCGGGAGCGGCAGTACTTC. It codes for CASISEPRERQYF.